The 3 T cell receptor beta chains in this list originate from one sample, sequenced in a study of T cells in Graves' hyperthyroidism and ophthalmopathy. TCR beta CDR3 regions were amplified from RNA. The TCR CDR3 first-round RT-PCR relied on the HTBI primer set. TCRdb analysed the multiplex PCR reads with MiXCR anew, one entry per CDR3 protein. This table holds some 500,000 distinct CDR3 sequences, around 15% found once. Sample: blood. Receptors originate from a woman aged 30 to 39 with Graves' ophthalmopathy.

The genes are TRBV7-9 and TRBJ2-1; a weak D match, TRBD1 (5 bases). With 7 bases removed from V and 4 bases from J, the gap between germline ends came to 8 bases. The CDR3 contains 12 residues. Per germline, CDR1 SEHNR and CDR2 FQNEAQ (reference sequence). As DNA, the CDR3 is TGTGCCAGCAACGACAGATACAATGAGCAGTTCTTC. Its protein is CASNDRYNEQFF. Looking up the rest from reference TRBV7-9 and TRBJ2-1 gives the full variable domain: DTGVSQNPRHKITKRGQNVTFRCDPISEHNRLYWYRQTLGQGPEFLTYFQNEAQLEKSRLLSDRFSAERPKGSFSTLEIQRTEQGDSAMYLCASNDRYNEQFFGPGTRLTVL.

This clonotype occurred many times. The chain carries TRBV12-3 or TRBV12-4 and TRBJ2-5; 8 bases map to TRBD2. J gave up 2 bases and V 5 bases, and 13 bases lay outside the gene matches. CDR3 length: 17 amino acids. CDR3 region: CASSPRGLAQGQETQYF. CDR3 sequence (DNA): TGTGCCAGCAGTCCGCGCGGACTAGCTCAGGGGCAAGAGACCCAGTACTTC.

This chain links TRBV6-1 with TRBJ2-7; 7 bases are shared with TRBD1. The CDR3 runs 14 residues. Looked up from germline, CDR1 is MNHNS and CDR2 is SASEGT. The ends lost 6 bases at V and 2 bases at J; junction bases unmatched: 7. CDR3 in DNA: TGTGCCAGCAGCTGGACAGGAACTACCTACGAGCAGTACTTC. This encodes CASSWTGTTYEQYF.